The clone carrying this T cell receptor beta chain was recorded many times. Time point of the sample: before trial treatment. These data originate in a study of low-dose radiotherapy and immunotherapy resistance in tumors. This CDR3 contains 15 residues. Germline V gene lookup returns CDR1 SNHLY and CDR2 FYNNEI. Germline trimming cut 6 bases from V and 8 bases from J; bases unmatched to any gene: 13. With TRAV- and TRBV-specific primers, first-strand cDNA was made, covering the alpha and beta chains. Amplification of TCRs used a constant-region primer and V-primer adapter for around 18 PCR cycles. From the reads, TCRdb called clonotypes with MiXCR, one entry per CDR3 protein. The data hold 40,000 or so distinct CDR3 sequences, with 25% to 40% observed a single time.

The chain joins TRBV2 to TRBJ2-1; TRBD2 agrees at 7 bases. This TCR derives from a male donor with gallbladder cancer. The sequenced sample was PBMCs, obtained before treatment. CDR3: CASRDLVGGPYEQFF. The CDR3 coding sequence is TGTGCCAGCAGGGACCTAGTGGGAGGGCCTTATGAGCAGTTCTTC.